This record concerns one T cell receptor beta chain sequence. This sample was taken from a study of blood T cell repertoires in COVID-19. Sequenced by immunoSEQ multiplex PCR; TCRdb stores in-frame clones only, minus some. Of over 200,000 clones in the sample, about 80% were seen once. The CDR3 loop spans 14 amino acids. Germline assignment: CDR1 MNHEY and CDR2 SVGAGI. Trimming removed 7 bases from V and 0 bases from J; junction bases left unmatched: 5. The V gene is TRBV6-5, the J gene TRBJ2-7; 8 nucleotides align to TRBD1. Sequenced: peripheral blood. This TCR was recovered from a man between 50 and 59 years old with active or convalescent COVID-19. For the CDR3, the DNA is TGTGCCAGCATTTGGACAGGGAGCTCCTACGAGCAGTACTTC. Translation: CASIWTGSSYEQYF.